The 19 T cell receptor beta chains presented below share a single source sample, sequenced in a study of Ad26.COV2.S vaccination and SARS-CoV-2 variants. Produced via immunoSEQ multiplex PCR; TCRdb's table is partial and in-frame only. This table holds about 370,000 clones, about nine tenths found once. Sample treatment: around 19 received Ad26.COV2.S at low or high dose, single or two shots; five or six received placebo; per-sample allocation not given. Following the first vaccine or placebo injection, samples were taken on day 63. The sample consisted of peripheral blood, taken in a trial of Ad26.COV2.S vaccine versus placebo. These receptor sequences come from a person aged 18-65 years who received the Ad26.COV2.S COVID-19 vaccine or a placebo.

The chain recombines TRBV11-2 with TRBJ2-2; TRBD2 aligns across 7 bases. CDR3 length: 15 residues. The V gene's germline CDR1 is SGHAT and CDR2 FQNNGV. With V trimmed by 6 bases and J by 4 bases, 8 bases remained unmatched. CDR3 protein: CASRSPAGRTGELFF. The CDR3 DNA reads TGTGCCAGCAGATCACCAGCGGGGCGCACCGGGGAGCTGTTTTTT. The entire variable domain, with the rest obtained from reference TRBV11-2 and TRBJ2-2, is as follows: EAGVAQSPRYKIIEKRQSVAFWCNPISGHATLYWYQQILGQGPKLLIQFQNNGVVDDSQLPKDRFSAERLKGVDSTLKIQPAKLEDSAVYLCASRSPAGRTGELFFGEGSRLTVL.

The CDR3 loop reads CASSAAGTGRTEAFF. CDR3 DNA: TGTGCCAGCAGTGCGGCCGGGACAGGGAGGACTGAAGCTTTCTTT. The V call is TRBV28, the J call TRBJ1-1; 9 nucleotides match TRBD1. In germline, CDR1 is MDHEN, CDR2 SYDVKM. This CDR3 is 15 amino acids long. V was pared by 5 bases and J by 5 bases, with 9 bases of the junction left unmatched.

This chain joins TRBV4-3 and TRBJ1-6; a weak D match, TRBD1 (6 bases). V was cut by 0 bases and J by 7 bases, with 13 bases left in between. CDR3 length: 16 residues. CDR1 is LGHNA, CDR2 YSLEER, per germline. For the CDR3, the DNA is TGCGCCAGCAGCCAAGAACTGGACAGCCTAAATTCACCCCTCCACTTT. It encodes CASSQELDSLNSPLHF.

About this clone itself: This same CDR3 is encoded by further DNA sequences in the sample. The gene calls are TRBV6-1 and TRBJ2-7; D is uncertain. Germline V lookup: CDR1 MNHNS, CDR2 SASEGT. The CDR3 is 11 residues long. V shed 3 bases and J shed 3 bases, with 3 bases lying between them. The CDR3, as DNA: TGTGCCAGCAGTGATCTCTACGAGCAGTACTTC. Translation gives CASSDLYEQYF.

This clone turned up a few times. This chain joins TRBV3-1 (or the pseudogene TRBV3-2) and TRBJ1-1, with D uncertain. The germline CDR1 and CDR2 sequences are LGHDT and YNNKEL (reference sequence). V lost 1 base to trimming and J lost 4 bases, with 10 bases between them. There are 14 residues in the CDR3. CDR3 nucleotide sequence: TGTGCCAGCAGCCAAGTGGATTTCAGCACTGAAGCTTTCTTT. It yields the protein CASSQVDFSTEAFF.

J is TRBJ2-7 and V is TRBV7-9, with 7 nucleotides matching TRBD1. The J segment lost 3 bases and the V segment lost 4 bases, leaving 6 bases of the junction unmatched. The germline V gene has CDR1 SEHNR and CDR2 FQNEAQ (reference sequence). The CDR3 loop spans 14 amino acids. CDR3 region: CASSSWTGHYEQYF. The CDR3, as DNA: TGTGCCAGCAGCTCCTGGACAGGCCACTACGAGCAGTACTTC. Complete variable domain (other parts from reference TRBV7-9 and TRBJ2-7): DTGVSQNPRHKITKRGQNVTFRCDPISEHNRLYWYRQTLGQGPEFLTYFQNEAQLEKSRLLSDRFSAERPKGSFSTLEIQRTEQGDSAMYLCASSSWTGHYEQYFGPGTRLTVT.

The chain joins TRBV23-1 to TRBJ2-4, with a weak D call TRBD1 (7 bases). TRBV23-1 is designated an ORF whose function remains uncertain. V lost 8 bases to trimming and J lost 0 bases, with 14 bases between them. This CDR3 region has 15 residues. DNA for the CDR3: TGCGCCAGCCCCAGACAGGGACTAGCCAAAAACATTCAGTACTTC. This gives the protein CASPRQGLAKNIQYF.

DNA of the CDR3: TGTGCCAGCAGTTACGTTCGGGACACCTCACCCCTCCACTTT. Translated, it gives CASSYVRDTSPLHF. This chain connects TRBV6-2 or TRBV6-3 to TRBJ1-6; a possible D gene is TRBD1 (6 bases). The CDR3 runs 14 residues. Trimming removed 2 bases from V and 10 bases from J, with 12 bases in between. The germline V gene has CDR1 MNHEY and CDR2 SVGEGT.

J is TRBJ2-7 and V is TRBV18; TRBD1 agrees at 12 bases. V dropped 5 bases and J dropped 7; count of bases not matched to a gene: 6. The V gene's germline CDR1 is KGHSH and CDR2 LQKENI. CDR3 length equals 14 residues. The CDR3 loop reads CASSLGQGAREQYF. The CDR3 bases are TGTGCCAGCTCATTGGGACAGGGGGCCCGAGAGCAGTACTTC.

The chain joins TRBV4-3 to TRBJ1-1; TRBD1 agrees at 7 bases. V lost 1 base, J lost 9 bases, and 11 bases stayed unmatched. CDR3 length equals 15 residues. Germline V gives CDR1 LGHNA, CDR2 YSLEER. The CDR3 DNA reads TGCGCCAGCAGCCAAGGGGTAGGAGGGGGCGGTAAAGCTTTCTTT. This gives the protein CASSQGVGGGGKAFF.

CDR3 amino acids: CASSQVLLSYQPQHF. The CDR3 region has the DNA TGCGCCAGCAGCCAAGTCCTGTTGAGTTACCAGCCCCAGCATTTT. V and J are TRBV4-1 and TRBJ1-5; no clear D gene. The V gene lost 1 base and the J gene lost 7 bases, with 14 bases spanning the gap. Germline V gene lookup returns CDR1 MGHRA and CDR2 YSYEKL. This CDR3 has 15 amino acids.

The V and J genes are TRBV7-2 and TRBJ1-5; D is possibly TRBD1 (5 bases). V was pared by 5 bases and J by 6 bases, with 17 bases between. Germline V lookup: CDR1 SGHTA, CDR2 FQGNSA. This CDR3 contains 15 residues. The CDR3 DNA reads as TGTGCCAGCAGCCCCCAAGCGGGGGTAGGTCAGCCCCAGCATTTT. Protein product: CASSPQAGVGQPQHF.

J is TRBJ1-2 and V is TRBV30; D is possibly TRBD1 (5 bases). CDR3 length: 16 amino acids. Trimming removed 2 bases at V and 7 bases at J, with 23 bases between. CDR1 is GTSNPN and CDR2 is SVGIG in the germline V gene (reference sequence). As DNA, the CDR3 is TGTGCCTGGAGTTACCGAGACAGCCTTCGATCTCGTGGCTACACCTTC. As protein: CAWSYRDSLRSRGYTF.

The rearrangement uses TRBV6-5 and TRBJ1-1; weak D call: TRBD1 (6 bases). The CDR3 sequence is 11 residues long. Germline-derived CDR1 and CDR2 are MNHEY and SVGAGI. V lost 10 bases and J 6 bases, leaving 12 bases between the germline ends. The CDR3 DNA follows: TGTGCCACAATCCAGGGGTCTGAAGCTTTCTTT. This encodes CATIQGSEAFF.

The chain joins TRBV27 to TRBJ2-2; TRBD2 matches 8 bases. The CDR3 consists of 18 residues. Trimming at V came to 6 bases and at J to 0 bases, leaving 12 bases not matched to a gene. CDR1 and CDR2 (germline): MNHEY, SMNVEV (reference sequence). DNA of the CDR3: TGTGCCAGCAGCGCACTCGGTAGCGGGGACGCGAACACCGGGGAGCTGTTTTTT. This encodes CASSALGSGDANTGELFF.

This sequence joins TRBV2 and TRBJ1-1; D remains ambiguous. This CDR3 has 13 amino acids. V lost 5 bases and J lost 10, with 17 bases in between. CDR1 SNHLY and CDR2 FYNNEI come from the germline V gene. In nucleotides, the CDR3 is TGTGCCAGCAGTATTTTAGAGGAGGGCGTAGCTTTCTTT. As protein: CASSILEEGVAFF.

This clone occurred once. The chain recombines TRBV10-1 with TRBJ2-1; TRBD2 aligns across 8 bases. J gave up 6 bases and V 6 bases, and 10 bases lay outside the gene matches. CDR3 length equals 15 residues. Germline-derived CDR1 and CDR2 are WNHNN and SYGVQD (reference sequence). CDR3 residues: CASSLIAGPTNEQFF. CDR3 nucleotides: TGCGCCAGCAGCCTAATAGCGGGGCCCACCAATGAGCAGTTCTTC.

This chain joins TRBV5-4 and TRBJ1-2; TRBD1 aligns across 8 bases. The ends lost 3 bases at V and 5 bases at J; junction bases unmatched: 12. The CDR3 has 16 amino acids. CDR1 and CDR2 from the germline V gene are SGHNT and YYREEE (reference sequence). In nucleotides, the CDR3 is TGTGCCAGCAGCTCGGGGGCGGACAGGGTAGGGTATGGCTACACCTTC. Translating it yields CASSSGADRVGYGYTF.

The rearrangement joins TRBV4-3 to TRBJ1-4; possible D gene TRBD1, 6 bases. V lost 0 bases and J lost 8, with 16 bases in between. CDR3 length: 16 amino acids. Germline V gives CDR1 LGHNA, CDR2 YSLEER. The CDR3 region is CASSQDLRKGDEKLFF. The CDR3, as DNA: TGCGCCAGCAGCCAAGATCTTAGGAAGGGGGACGAAAAACTGTTTTTT.